This TCR beta chain came from a study of cytomegalovirus exposure and HLA in healthy donors. Turning to the study itself: It was reported in a later analysis that the 90 to 150 validation repertoires used the same platform as the approximately 670 first-cohort repertoires. General study results and limits: Within the 120 or so validation repertoires, first-cohort TCR clusters tended to co-occur, according to a later analysis.

The CDR3 sequence is 15 residues long. The V end was cut by 2 bases, the J end by 4 bases, with 15 bases between. CDR1 is SGHKS and CDR2 is YYEKEE in the germline V gene (reference sequence). Only in-frame clones appear in the TCRdb table, and some are missing; sequencing was by immunoSEQ multiplex PCR. The sample includes fewer than 250,000 clones, 83% of them seen just once. About this clone: Its antigen remains unidentified.

The chain has TRBV5-5 and TRBJ1-2, with a weak D call TRBD1 (6 bases). This receptor was obtained from a woman under 30 in good health and CMV-seronegative. Source material: PBMCs. The CDR3 nucleotides are TGTGCCAGCAGCTTAACCTCAGGGGTGGCCTATGGCTACACCTTC. It yields the protein CASSLTSGVAYGYTF.